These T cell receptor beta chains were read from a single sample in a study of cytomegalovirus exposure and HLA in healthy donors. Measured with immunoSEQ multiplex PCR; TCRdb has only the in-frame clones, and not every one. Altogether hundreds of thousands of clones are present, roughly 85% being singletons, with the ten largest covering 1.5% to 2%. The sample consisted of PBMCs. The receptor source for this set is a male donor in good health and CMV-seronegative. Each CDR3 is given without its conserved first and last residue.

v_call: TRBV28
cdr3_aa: ASSFRLAGYSYNEQF

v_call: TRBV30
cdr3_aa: AWSTGTSGFTDTQY

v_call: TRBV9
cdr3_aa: ASSVGGGMTEAF

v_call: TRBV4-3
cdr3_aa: ASSQGPPGGELF

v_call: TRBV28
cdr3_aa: ASSLAGEGYNEQF

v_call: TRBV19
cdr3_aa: ASSIRTDGTPYGYT

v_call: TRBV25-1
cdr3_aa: ASSESGGTYEQY

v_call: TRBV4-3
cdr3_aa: ASSQDIANYGYT

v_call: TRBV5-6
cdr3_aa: ASSLGYRDTEAF

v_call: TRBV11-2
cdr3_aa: ASSRRQGVYTQY

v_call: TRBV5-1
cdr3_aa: ASSPSWQGTSSYNSPLH

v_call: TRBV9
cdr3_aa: ASSVASGGAHETQY

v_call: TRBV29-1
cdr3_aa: SVPFNYGYT

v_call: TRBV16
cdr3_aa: ASSQSIGTGEQPQH

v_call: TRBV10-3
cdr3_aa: AIRAGTGGFSTEAF

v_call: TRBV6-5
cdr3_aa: ASTLLRGNYGYT

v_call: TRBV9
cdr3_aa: ASSAWTGLSGNTIY

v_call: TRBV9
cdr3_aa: ASSVGPVTYEQY

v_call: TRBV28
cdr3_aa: ASSFQGAPNEAF

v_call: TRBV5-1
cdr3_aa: ASSLDREDTIY

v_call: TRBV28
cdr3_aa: ASSLPSGYNYGYT

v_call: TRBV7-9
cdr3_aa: ASTGGGYYGYT

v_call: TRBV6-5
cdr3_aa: ASSGDYYNEQF

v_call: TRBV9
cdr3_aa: ASSVEGTAYQPQH

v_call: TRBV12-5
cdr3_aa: ASGLVLGSVNTEAF

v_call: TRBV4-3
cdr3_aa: ASSQQGSQPQH

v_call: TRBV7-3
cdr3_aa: ASSSGTSGGPRDEQF

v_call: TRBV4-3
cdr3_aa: ASSPVAGAYEQY

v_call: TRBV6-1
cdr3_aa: ASSEARDKGLAGGQWTRYNEQF

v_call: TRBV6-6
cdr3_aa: ASNSPGLAGRNEQF

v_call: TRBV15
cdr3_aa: ATSRTGGNQPQH

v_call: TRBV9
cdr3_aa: ASSAGGPPQQQY

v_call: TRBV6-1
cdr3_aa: ASSEGTAGASYEQY

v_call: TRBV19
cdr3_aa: ASSIHRGTARGDQPQH